The entry below describes one TCR beta chain. Its target is not known. Assay: immunoSEQ multiplex PCR; the TCRdb copy retains only in-frame clones and omits some. The data show fewer than 200,000 clones, with 84% seen just once and around 2.8% held by the top ten. The data belong to a study of cytomegalovirus exposure and HLA in healthy donors. The germline V gene has CDR1 MNHNS and CDR2 SASEGT. The V and J ends lost 4 bases and 7 bases respectively, with 17 bases between them. CDR3 length equals 15 residues. General observations from the study: Some public TCRs appeared in many individuals, while most sequences were rare. The investigators catalogued about 170 TCR beta chains as cytomegalovirus-associated. Subsequent analysis found a tendency for first-cohort TCR clusters to co-occur within the 120 or so validation repertoires. The classifier reportedly diagnosed cytomegalovirus status with high sensitivity and specificity.

The chain has TRBV6-1 and TRBJ1-5, with a possible D match to TRBD1 (6 bases). The sequence derives from a woman between 18 and 29 years old in good health and CMV-seropositive. The sequenced material came from PBMCs. CDR3 DNA: TGTGCCAGCAGTGGACCGGGGCTTCAGGGGCAGCCCCAGCATTTT. This translates into CASSGPGLQGQPQHF.